Sequencing of this T cell receptor (beta chain) was carried out in a study of blood T cell repertoires in COVID-19 (dated by TCRdb to the early 2020s). Context from the whole study: Samples from collaborators originated in the United States, Italy and Spain and spanned both the acute and convalescent phases of COVID-19. Sample metadata almost always included a de-identified subject ID, COVID-19 status, age in years and sex. The dataset comprised deeply sampled blood TCRbeta repertoires from subjects exposed to, actively infected with, or recovered from COVID-19. Where HLA class I and class II types were available, the types were taken from metadata supplied by the sample provider, not from assay-based typing. The prospective study material was composed of cDNA or gDNA derived from T cells, B-cell-depleted T cells, or PBMCs. The samples were drawn from two sources: the first 160 participants of the ongoing ImmuneRACE study, and 1,254 subjects contributed by 6 global collaborators. A freely available public database, intended as a resource for researchers studying the immune response to SARS-CoV-2, is where the repertoires were released. What the research found in general, with its limitations: The amount of clinical and demographic metadata varied by source and participant and was provided uncurated.

A second Seattle source provided samples from volunteer blood donors who had recovered from COVID-19. Collaborating institutions collected whole blood in K2EDTA tubes following their own protocols. For TCRbeta analysis, collaborators shipped samples as frozen whole blood, isolated PBMCs, or DNA extracted from either of those sample types. As encoded in the germline V gene, CDR1 is SGHRS while CDR2 is YFSETQ. V and J are truncated by 0 bases and 7 bases respectively, leaving an intervening sequence of 16 bases. From its cysteine to its phenylalanine, the CDR3 spans 16 amino acids. Left in the record is the CDR3 DNA by itself, 48 bases read in frame from the first base. On this clone: What antigen it recognizes has not been identified. No per-base quality is available; no much larger clone lies one base away.

TCRbeta CDR3 regions were amplified from genomic DNA using the immunoSEQ Assay, a bias-controlled multiplex PCR. The original pipeline was this. The number of nucleated cells in each sample was estimated by amplification of reference gene primers within the assay. Sequence reads were collapsed and filtered to measure the absolute abundance of every unique TCRbeta CDR3 rearrangement. For each sample, productive Simpson clonality was calculated by taking the square root of Simpson's diversity index across productive rearrangements. In TCRdb, the immuneACCESS table is reduced to in-frame sequences with V and J assigned. These tables do not hold every clone; where another copy was compared, an unresolved V gene accounts for under half, and the others remain unexplained. V, J and clone size were drawn from that table, and D and trimming were deduced from the DNA. In this sample the table shows 250,000 to 300,000 clones, more than 70% of which occur a single time. The ten top clones hold 5.5% to 8% of the sample.

This chain joins TRBV5-1 to TRBJ1-4; the D gene assignment is ambiguous. The sequence was obtained from a woman younger than 45 who had recovered from COVID-19. The sample comprised peripheral blood. In nucleotide form, the sequence is TGCGCCAGCAGCTTGGATGTCAGCGGGTATGGTGAAAAACTGTTTTTT. This gives the protein CASSLDVSGYGEKLFF.